What follows describes a single TCR beta chain. Its matching antigen is unknown. This table comes from immunoSEQ multiplex PCR, and its TCRdb copy is limited to in-frame clones, with some not included. This table holds 65,000 or so clones, 76% found once. The germline gives CDR1 PRHDT, CDR2 FYEKMQ (reference sequence). V lost 5 bases to trimming and J lost 0 bases, with 10 bases between them. The CDR3 sequence is 14 residues long. Antigen-specific CD4+ T cell clonotypes were called by their expansion after viral peptide-pool culture in ViraFEST. Researchers isolated CD4+ T cells once less than 13 days of culture had elapsed. Neither prior SARS-CoV-2 infection nor positive nucleocapsid antibodies were present in the vaccine recipients. These data come from a study of vaccination effects on CD4 cells after COVID-19.

The receptor's source is a human donor who received a COVID-19 vaccine. The source material was CD4+ T cells from PBMCs cultured with HCoV-NL63 spike peptides, sampled before COVID-19 vaccination. V is TRBV13 and J is TRBJ1-1; D is uncertain. CDR3 sequence: CASSPDLMNTEAFF. CDR3 nucleotide sequence: TGTGCCAGCAGCCCGGACCTAATGAACACTGAAGCTTTCTTT. Full variable domain (missing parts from reference TRBV13 and TRBJ1-1): AAGVIQSPRHLIKEKRETATLKCYPIPRHDTVYWYQQGPGQDPQFLISFYEKMQSDKGSIPDRFSAQQFSDYHSELNMSSLELGDSALYFCASSPDLMNTEAFFGQGTRLTVV.